A single sample is the source of the 27 T cell receptor beta chains below, sequenced in a study of early T cells in non-severe SARS-CoV-2 infection. TCRdb passed the 5' RACE reads through MiXCR, listing each CDR3 protein once. The table shows about 33,000 distinct CDR3 sequences, with approximately 4.4% occurring only once. The sequencing input was whole blood. Receptor source: an adult who was a healthcare worker with PCR-confirmed SARS-CoV-2 infection or an uninfected control (not recorded which).

Ten or more counts support this clonotype. The chain employs TRBV7-2 and TRBJ1-5; 9 bases agree with TRBD1. The germline V gene encodes CDR1 SGHTA and CDR2 FQGNSA. V was pared by 3 bases and J by 5 bases, with 2 bases of the junction left unmatched. The CDR3 covers 14 residues. The CDR3 DNA reads TGTGCCAGCAGCTTGGGACAGGGTTATCAGCCCCAGCATTTT. Translation: CASSLGQGYQPQHF.

This clonotype was seen ten or more times. The chain has TRBV7-9 and TRBJ2-7; 7 bases map to TRBD1. Germline CDR1 is SEHNR and CDR2 is FQNEAQ (reference sequence). V lost 4 bases and J lost 5; bases outside the gene matches: 5. CDR3 length: 13 residues. The CDR3 bases are TGTGCCAGCAGCTCTACAGGGGACCACGAGCAGTACTTC. This translates into CASSSTGDHEQYF.

This clonotype was counted at least ten times. CDR3 in DNA: TGTGCCAGCAGGGGACAGGGACGAGGCGAGCAGTACTTC. Residues: CASRGQGRGEQYF. The V and J genes are TRBV6-2 or TRBV6-3 and TRBJ2-7; 9 positions agree with TRBD1. With 6 bases clipped from V and 6 bases from J, the junction kept 6 bases outside the gene matches. The CDR3 contains 13 residues. The V gene's germline CDR1 is MNHEY and CDR2 SVGEGT.

The sample holds many counts of this clonotype. V gene TRBV5-5 combines with J gene TRBJ1-2; weak D call: TRBD1 (5 bases). V shed 0 bases and J shed 2 bases, with 11 bases lying between them. This CDR3 has 15 residues. CDR1 is SGHKS and CDR2 is YYEKEE in the germline V gene (reference sequence). The CDR3 loop is CASSLVWDANYGYTF. CDR3 nucleotides: TGTGCCAGCAGCTTGGTTTGGGACGCGAACTATGGCTACACCTTC. Looking up the rest from reference TRBV5-5 and TRBJ1-2 gives the full variable domain: DAGVTQSPTHLIKTRGQQVTLRCSPISGHKSVSWYQQVLGQGPQFIFQYYEKEERGRGNFPDRFSARQFPNYSSELNVNALLLGDSALYLCASSLVWDANYGYTFGSGTRLTVV.

This clonotype was recorded many times. V gene TRBV29-1 combines with J gene TRBJ2-1, with D possibly called TRBD1 or TRBD2 (7 bases each). Trimming cost V 4 bases and J 3 bases, with 10 bases left between them. The germline gives CDR1 SQVTM, CDR2 ANQGSEA. CDR3 length: 13 residues. CDR3 sequence: CSVARGGYNEQFF. In DNA, the CDR3 is TGCAGCGTTGCCAGGGGGGGCTACAATGAGCAGTTCTTC.

The V gene is TRBV6-2 or TRBV6-3, the J gene TRBJ2-2; no clear D. With 6 bases removed from V and 4 bases from J, the gap between germline ends came to 9 bases. The CDR3 contains 13 residues. CDR1 MNHEY and CDR2 SVGEGT come from the germline V gene. The CDR3 nucleotides are TGTGCCAGCAGGAGGTTAGGCACCGGGGAGCTGTTTTTT. Its protein is CASRRLGTGELFF.

This clonotype was seen only a few times. The chain recombines TRBV12-3 or TRBV12-4 with TRBJ2-2; D call uncertain. This CDR3 has 13 amino acids. Trimming took 0 bases from V and 6 from J, leaving 5 bases between them. The DNA for the CDR3 is TGTGCCAGCAGTTTAGCGTACGCCGGGGAGCTGTTTTTT. Translation gives CASSLAYAGELFF.

This clonotype was detected ten times or more. The chain carries TRBV30 and TRBJ2-3; no definite D call. The V and J ends lost 1 base and 7 bases respectively, with 6 bases between them. Germline V gives CDR1 GTSNPN, CDR2 SVGIG (reference sequence). CDR3 length: 11 amino acids. CDR3 region: CAWSASHTQYF. The CDR3 DNA sequence: TGTGCCTGGAGTGCCTCCCATACGCAGTATTTT.

This clonotype was seen a few times. The chain carries TRBV12-3 or TRBV12-4 and TRBJ1-2; 9 bases map to TRBD1. V was pared by 5 bases and J by 7 bases, with 8 bases of the junction left unmatched. The CDR3 is made up of 14 amino acids. CDR3 in amino acids: CASSQDRGKSGYTF. The DNA for the CDR3 is TGTGCCAGCAGTCAAGACAGGGGGAAGAGTGGCTACACCTTC.

This clonotype was seen repeatedly, ten times or more. This sequence joins TRBV3-1 and TRBJ2-5, with D maybe TRBD2 (6 bases). Trimming pared 0 bases from V and 4 bases from J, leaving 9 bases between. Germline CDR1 reads LGHDT; CDR2 reads YNNKEL (reference sequence). This CDR3 spans 14 amino acids. DNA for the CDR3: TGTGCCAGCAGCCAAGATAGGAGGGTAGAGACCCAGTACTTC. It translates to CASSQDRRVETQYF.

This clonotype was found many times. The chain couples TRBV19 to TRBJ1-2, with D maybe TRBD1 (5 bases). Trimming removed 3 bases at V and 2 bases at J, with 7 bases between. Germline V lookup: CDR1 LNHDA, CDR2 SQIVND (reference sequence). This CDR3 region has 13 residues. The CDR3 is CASSISGNYGYTF. CDR3 in DNA: TGTGCCAGTAGTATTTCAGGGAACTATGGCTACACCTTC.

This clonotype has ten or more counts. J is TRBJ2-2 and V is TRBV7-8; D gene uncertain. Germline V gives CDR1 SGHVS, CDR2 FQNEAQ. V lost 1 base, J lost 5 bases, and 5 bases lay in between. This CDR3 region has 13 residues. CDR3 coding DNA: TGTGCCAGCAGCTTAGAGGGAACCGGGGAGCTGTTTTTT. This codes for CASSLEGTGELFF. Complete variable domain (other parts from reference TRBV7-8 and TRBJ2-2): GAGVSQSPRYKVAKRGQDVALRCDPISGHVSLFWYQQALGQGPEFLTYFQNEAQLDKSGLPSDRFFAERPEGSVSTLKIQRTQQEDSAVYLCASSLEGTGELFFGEGSRLTVL.

The sample holds many counts of this clonotype. The chain is built from TRBV20-1 and TRBJ2-4; D remains unclear. The germline gives CDR1 DFQATT, CDR2 SNEGSKA (reference sequence). Trimming pared 6 bases from V and 0 bases from J, leaving 6 bases between. The CDR3 has 12 amino acids. In nucleotides, the CDR3 is TGCAGTGCCGCTCTAGCCAAAAACATTCAGTACTTC. Its protein is CSAALAKNIQYF.

This clonotype was observed at least ten times. The chain links TRBV30 to TRBJ2-7; D call uncertain. Trimming pared 4 bases from V and 2 bases from J, leaving 6 bases between. The germline gives CDR1 GTSNPN, CDR2 SVGIG (reference sequence). CDR3 length: 11 residues. The CDR3 loop reads CAWTGAYEQYF. DNA of the CDR3: TGTGCCTGGACAGGAGCCTACGAGCAGTACTTC.

Many counts were recorded for this clonotype. The rearrangement uses TRBV6-6 and TRBJ2-3; 10 bases line up with TRBD1. CDR3 length: 16 residues. The germline V gene encodes CDR1 MNHNY and CDR2 SVGAGI (reference sequence). With V trimmed by 8 bases and J by 3 bases, 11 bases remained unmatched. The CDR3 sequence is CASARRGTGDTDTQYF. CDR3 nucleotides: TGTGCCAGCGCTCGGAGAGGGACAGGGGATACAGATACGCAGTATTTT.

The sample holds many counts of this clonotype. The genes are TRBV7-2 and TRBJ2-4; 9 bases line up with TRBD2. The CDR3 consists of 16 residues. CDR1 SGHTA and CDR2 FQGNSA come from the germline V gene. V shed 1 base, J shed 9 bases, and the junction held 10 bases outside the gene matches. The CDR3 DNA is TGTGCCAGCAGCTTAGTGGCTAGCGGGGTCGGGAGCATTCAGTACTTC. This gives the protein CASSLVASGVGSIQYF.

The chain links TRBV12-3 or TRBV12-4 to TRBJ2-5; 8 positions agree with TRBD2. J was trimmed by 4 bases and V by 3 bases; bases with no gene match: 7. This CDR3 spans 15 amino acids. The CDR3 protein is CASSFRRGGGETQYF. The CDR3, as DNA: TGTGCCAGCAGTTTCCGACGGGGGGGAGGAGAGACCCAGTACTTC.

This clonotype was counted at least ten times. This chain links TRBV7-8 with TRBJ2-3, with D tentatively TRBD2 (7 bases). Germline assignment: CDR1 SGHVS and CDR2 FQNEAQ. CDR3 length: 17 amino acids. Trimming took 3 bases from V and 4 from J, leaving 20 bases between them. The DNA for the CDR3 is TGTGCCAGCAGCTTTTTTTTGGACGGGGGGCGCGCAGATACGCAGTATTTT. This gives the protein CASSFFLDGGRADTQYF.

This clonotype was recorded many times. The chain links TRBV18 to TRBJ1-1; D is perhaps TRBD1 (5 bases). This CDR3 is built from 14 residues. The germline gives CDR1 KGHSH, CDR2 LQKENI. Trimming took 3 bases from V and 4 from J, leaving 12 bases between them. The CDR3 nucleotides read TGTGCCAGCTCACCGTCAGGGAGGGGCACTGAAGCTTTCTTT. It yields the protein CASSPSGRGTEAFF. Full variable domain (remainder filled in from reference TRBV18 and TRBJ1-1): NAGVMQNPRHLVRRRGQEARLRCSPMKGHSHVYWYRQLPEEGLKFMVYLQKENIIDESGMPKERFSAEFPKEGPSILRIQQVVRGDSAAYFCASSPSGRGTEAFFGQGTRLTVV.

In its sample, this clonotype was seen many times. This chain links TRBV5-1 with TRBJ2-2; possible D gene TRBD2, 5 bases. V lost 2 bases and J 5 bases, leaving 10 bases between the germline ends. The germline gives CDR1 SGHRS, CDR2 YFSETQ. The CDR3 sequence is 14 residues long. CDR3 loop: CASSLDGETGELFF. The CDR3 DNA is TGCGCCAGCAGCTTAGACGGGGAAACCGGGGAGCTGTTTTTT.

This clonotype was picked up many times. This chain connects TRBV7-2 to TRBJ2-4, with TRBD1 as a possible D gene (5 bases). The CDR3 has 14 residues. Germline CDR1 and CDR2: SGHTA and FQGNSA. V shed 10 bases and J shed 0 bases, with 13 bases lying between them. Written as DNA, the CDR3 is TGTGCCATAGACAGTGTTCTAGCCAAAAACATTCAGTACTTC. Translation gives CAIDSVLAKNIQYF.

This clonotype was seen more than once but under ten times. The V gene is TRBV28, the J gene TRBJ1-2, with D possibly matching TRBD1 (6 bases). Germline V gene sequence: CDR1 MDHEN, CDR2 SYDVKM. V was trimmed by 6 bases and J by 4 bases, leaving 18 bases between them. This CDR3 comprises 15 residues. CDR3 in amino acids: CASRATVDSFYGYTF. Written as DNA, the CDR3 is TGTGCCAGCAGGGCTACTGTGGACAGCTTCTATGGCTACACCTTC.

The V and J genes are TRBV5-1 and TRBJ1-6; D may be TRBD1 (5 bases). Germline CDR1 and CDR2: SGHRS and YFSETQ. This CDR3 is 14 amino acids long. The V gene lost 0 bases and the J gene lost 6 bases, with 7 bases spanning the gap. The CDR3: CASSLDGGNSPLHF. In DNA, the CDR3 is TGCGCCAGCAGCTTGGATGGGGGTAATTCACCCCTCCACTTT.

This clonotype was seen a handful of times. This chain connects TRBV2 to TRBJ2-7, with 7 bases matching TRBD1. CDR1 SNHLY and CDR2 FYNNEI come from the germline V gene. The CDR3 has 15 residues. V shed 6 bases, J shed 3 bases, and the junction held 11 bases outside the gene matches. The CDR3 nucleotides are TGTGCCAGCAGGGGGGACAGAAATAACCTCTACGAGCAGTACTTC. This translates into CASRGDRNNLYEQYF. The full variable domain, its missing parts supplied by reference TRBV2 and TRBJ2-7, is EPEVTQTPSHQVTQMGQEVILRCVPISNHLYFYWYRQILGQKVEFLVSFYNNEISEKSEIFDDQFSVERPDGSNFTLKIRSTKLEDSAMYFCASRGDRNNLYEQYFGPGTRLTVT.

This clonotype showed up just a few times. This chain links TRBV28 with TRBJ2-7; 11 bases agree with TRBD1. The CDR3 covers 14 residues. V shed 7 bases, J shed 5 bases, and the junction held 7 bases outside the gene matches. Germline CDR1 MDHEN, CDR2 SYDVKM. CDR3 in amino acids: CASTWDRGGNEQYF. The CDR3 DNA reads TGTGCCAGCACCTGGGACAGGGGGGGAAACGAGCAGTACTTC.

This clonotype has ten or more counts. J is TRBJ2-1 and V is TRBV19, with D hard to call. The CDR3 is made up of 14 amino acids. The germline gives CDR1 LNHDA, CDR2 SQIVND (reference sequence). V was cut by 4 bases and J by 3 bases, with 10 bases left in between. The CDR3 here is CASSNWVFYNEQFF. The CDR3 DNA is TGTGCCAGTAGTAACTGGGTTTTCTACAATGAGCAGTTCTTC.

This clonotype has at least ten counts. The chain links TRBV20-1 to TRBJ1-4, with TRBD1 matching over 7 bases. CDR1 and CDR2 from the germline V gene are DFQATT and SNEGSKA (reference sequence). J gave up 4 bases and V 6 bases, and 8 bases lay outside the gene matches. The CDR3 covers 14 residues. This CDR3 reads CSARGTVSNEKLFF. CDR3 in DNA: TGCAGTGCCCGAGGGACAGTGAGTAATGAAAAACTGTTTTTT.